This T cell receptor beta chain is from a study of beta chain features in type 1 diabetes. Points from the study as a whole: Significant though moderate, a shortening of TCRB CDR3s appeared in all four CD4+ subsets of Type 1 diabetes patients.

V was pared by 3 bases and J by 3 bases, with 8 bases between. The CDR3 is 13 amino acids. The V gene's germline CDR1 is KGHSH and CDR2 LQKENI. About this clone: Its target is unknown.

The authors reverse transcribed all of the isolated RNA, so sequencing captured expressed TCRB transcripts. Sequencing used immunoSEQ multiplex PCR; TCRdb keeps in-frame clones, though not all of them. Here the sample spans a few hundred thousand clones, around 9.9% being singletons. Sequences were obtained from naive CD4+ T cells from blood. The receptor's source is a man aged 30-40 years with type 1 diabetes. The chain joins TRBV18 to TRBJ2-5; D remains ambiguous. This CDR3 reads CASSPWAEETQYF. CDR3 sequence (DNA): TGTGCCAGCTCACCTTGGGCAGAAGAGACCCAGTACTTC.